A selection of T cell receptor beta chains follows, all from one sample in a study of a mutant IDH1 vaccine in newly diagnosed glioma. Their antigen targets remain unknown. TCRdb keeps only in-frame clones here, not all; method: immunoSEQ multiplex PCR. The profile shows approximately 110,000 clones, almost 90% of them singletons. The input for sequencing was PBMCs, taken from a glioma patient whose treatment included an IDH1 peptide vaccine. Receptors were obtained from a woman between 50 and 59 years old with glioma. The CDR3 runs from the conserved cysteine through the conserved F or W. The order of the fields is CDR3 length, V gene, clone size, CDR3 protein. Only part of the rows carry a size: once, few, many, or a class if the clone is expanded.

13,TRBV10-1,NA,CASSERRETEAFF
13,TRBV7-6,NA,CASSSQGSYEQYF
15,TRBV6-5,NA,CASSYSGQGNNEQFF
17,TRBV5-5,NA,CASSLRDRGPTNEKLFF
11,TRBV25-1,NA,CASSLGETQYF
16,TRBV5-1,NA,CASSLDPRGQDTEAFF
14,TRBV6-5,NA,CASKEGGRTYEQYF
16,TRBV6-5,once,CASSYSTGESIYEQYF
17,TRBV11-3,NA,CASSLGVGTALTGELFF
15,TRBV28,NA,CASSLLGTASGEQYF
15,TRBV18,NA,CASSPTGTGGTGAFF
17,TRBV7-8,NA,CASSFSGTGHSNQPQHF
14,TRBV6-5,NA,CASRRTGPTDTQYF
14,TRBV6-5,NA,CASSPSGQEETQYF
14,TRBV5-4,NA,CASSMDSSSYEQYF
14,TRBV6-6,NA,CASSYGGGRGEQFF
15,TRBV6-1,NA,CASSEAFHSTGELFF
15,TRBV9,NA,CASSPRTSGFREQFF
14,TRBV29-1,NA,CSVVGSFNGTEAFF
14,TRBV9,once,CASSVAGNSWEQFF
15,TRBV10-3,NA,CAIKNGHNPYNEQFF
13,TRBV2,NA,CARDRGDRKVQFF
14,TRBV4-2,NA,CASSQDQGNQPQHF
15,TRBV4-1,NA,CASSQDSQGQTEAFF
11,TRBV7-9,NA,CASSLSPGWVF
17,TRBV28,NA,CASSFPAGTSGILEQFF
15,TRBV5-4,NA,CASSLALREGPEQYF
12,TRBV7-8,NA,CASSDGSRRKYF
14,TRBV4-1,NA,CASSHRTGWQPQHF
12,TRBV10-3,NA,CAIRGREETQYF
12,TRBV11-3,NA,CASSLRGGELFF
15,TRBV7-9,NA,CASSLVTGGVLEQYF
13,TRBV18,NA,CASSPRESNVLTF
14,TRBV25-1,NA,CASSEYWDPPGYTF
17,TRBV28,NA,CASSFPMTSGSTYEQYF
15,TRBV5-1,NA,CASSLTLSGANVLTF
14,TRBV18,NA,CASSPPPSPETQYF
13,TRBV5-1,NA,CASSRDRGETQYF
12,TRBV6-6,NA,CASTSFPWGYTF
14,TRBV11-2,NA,CASRRAGGVDTQYF
14,TRBV6-5,NA,CASSYGQGALEQYF
12,TRBV27,NA,CASSTGGTEAFF
15,TRBV18,NA,CASSHRTGGPDTQYF
15,TRBV11-2,NA,CASSRLRGRDPGYTF
12,TRBV21-1,once,CASSKRSYEQYF
13,TRBV19,NA,CASSGQGTYEQYF
13,TRBV28,NA,CASSLYQTGEQFF
14,TRBV9,NA,CASSATGLNTEAFF
14,TRBV9,NA,CASSVGPRGETQYF
11,TRBV6-5,once,CASRVTDTQYF
15,TRBV5-4,NA,CASSSYSGRAHEQYF
16,TRBV5-5,NA,CASSEGGPLSYNEQFF
16,TRBV28,NA,CASTTPDRGHGYGYTF
16,TRBV28,NA,CASTLGTGANTGELFF
13,TRBV25-1,NA,CATLGQGSYEQYF